Each of the 6 T cell receptor beta chains below was sequenced from the same sample in a study of T cell clusters in autoimmune cytopenias. TRB was amplified from approximately 230 ng of peripheral blood genomic DNA per sample. TRB was amplified by touch-down multiplex PCR, primer pools A and B combined. TCRdb re-called the multiplex PCR reads and gives one entry per CDR3 protein, without DNA. This listing includes approximately 12,000 distinct CDR3 sequences. The sample taken for sequencing was peripheral blood. Every receptor here comes from a human donor with an autoimmune cytopenia or autoimmune hepatitis (not recorded which).

Considering frequency, this clonotype is medium-sized. The chain carries TRBV15 and TRBJ2-3; TCRdb's D gene call, TRBD2, goes unchecked for lack of DNA. This CDR3 contains 18 residues. Germline CDR1 reads LNHNV; CDR2 reads YYDKDF (reference sequence). The CDR3 is CATSRGEGLAGVADTQYF.

V usage is TRBV18 and J usage is TRBJ2-7; with no DNA, the TCRdb D assignment of TRBD1 cannot be verified. In germline, CDR1 is KGHSH, CDR2 LQKENI. CDR3 length: 14 amino acids. The CDR3 here is CASSPGTGEYEQYF.

The V call is TRBV5-5, the J call TRBJ1-2. CDR3 size: 14 residues. The germline gives CDR1 SGHKS, CDR2 YYEKEE (reference sequence). CDR3 residues: CASSFRGVLYGYTF. The variable domain in full, completed from reference TRBV5-5 and TRBJ1-2, reads DAGVTQSPTHLIKTRGQQVTLRCSPISGHKSVSWYQQVLGQGPQFIFQYYEKEERGRGNFPDRFSARQFPNYSSELNVNALLLGDSALYLCASSFRGVLYGYTFGSGTRLTVV.

This chain joins TRBV10-3 and TRBJ2-5. CDR1 is ENHRY, CDR2 SYGVKD, per germline. This CDR3 contains 12 residues. CDR3 amino acids: CATGFRQETQYF.

The CDR3 loop reads CASSPGLPPNNEQFF. The chain is built from TRBV18 and TRBJ2-1; TCRdb outputs TRBD2, but without DNA this stays unchecked. The CDR3 covers 15 residues. CDR1 and CDR2 from the germline V gene are KGHSH and LQKENI.

The chain is built from TRBV6-2 or TRBV6-3 and TRBJ2-3; TCRdb's D call, TRBD2, is unchecked because there is no DNA. The germline gives CDR1 MNHEY, CDR2 SVGEGT. This CDR3 has 18 amino acids. CDR3 protein: CASSYSSSGTRIENTQYF.